What follows describes a single T cell receptor (beta chain). 13 Jbeta primers and 60 Vbeta primers were used for the PCR. Sequencing was performed with immunoSEQ multiplex PCR; in TCRdb, only in-frame clones are kept and a portion is missing. The sample lists some 220,000 clones, just under 80% seen once, with around 0.45% in the top ten. These data come from a study of cytomegalovirus exposure and HLA in healthy donors. In germline, CDR1 is LNHDA, CDR2 SQIVND (reference sequence). Trimming stripped 6 bases from V and 4 bases from J, with 10 bases between. The CDR3 contains 13 residues. Sample: PBMCs. This receptor was identified in a boy younger than 18 in good health and CMV-seronegative. The chain links TRBV19 to TRBJ1-5; D is possibly TRBD1 (6 bases). Here the CDR3 DNA reads TGTGCCAGTAGGACAGGAGGTAATCAGCCCCAGCATTTT. Its protein is CASRTGGNQPQHF.